This entry concerns a single T cell receptor (beta chain). Its matching antigen is unknown. The entry originates in a study of post-analysis software for immune sequencing data. cDNA libraries for TCR beta contained unique molecular identifiers. Input of roughly 0.9 to 11 million T cells yielded a few hundred thousand cDNA molecules. TCRdb itself ran the PCR reads through MiXCR, one entry per CDR3 protein. The sample records around 400,000 distinct CDR3 sequences, over 30% being singletons. This CDR3 is built from 14 residues. The V end lost 3 bases, the J end lost 2 bases, and 11 bases lay between the germline ends. The germline V gene encodes CDR1 SGDLS and CDR2 YYNGEE. Findings of the study overall: In multiple sclerosis, normalized Chao1 diversity was significantly below that of controls. Under the F measure, samples that were prepared in one batch clustered strongly together. Controls had lower frequencies than patients of five TRBV segments, which included TRBV5-6, TRBV5-1 and TRBV20-1.

The chain combines TRBV9 with TRBJ1-1; D unresolved. Sequencing used blood. The source is a girl aged 2 to 10 with multiple sclerosis. The CDR3 DNA sequence: TGTGCCAGCAGCGCCGGAGGTCTAAACACTGAAGCTTTCTTT. It translates to CASSAGGLNTEAFF.